Following are 27 T cell receptor beta chains from one sample sequenced in a study of T-cell memory formation after mild COVID-19. MiXCR, applied by TCRdb to the 5' RACE reads, yields one record per CDR3 protein. The sample contains approximately 170,000 distinct CDR3 sequences, approximately 12% of which appear only once. Input material: PBMCs or a T cell subset sorted from them (not recorded which). The receptor source for this set is a man aged 18 to 30 who had mild COVID-19 (a few samples of this study predate the infection). Cell type and time point are not known.

V gene TRBV6-5 combines with J gene TRBJ1-4; D is perhaps TRBD1 (5 bases). CDR1 and CDR2 from the germline V gene are MNHEY and SVGAGI. The V gene lost 8 bases and the J gene lost 5 bases, with 21 bases spanning the gap. The CDR3 has 16 amino acids. The CDR3 reads CASGQRVILGNEKLFF. The CDR3 nucleotides read TGTGCCAGCGGACAACGGGTCATCCTGGGAAATGAAAAACTGTTTTTT.

This clonotype was seen a few times. V usage is TRBV6-2 or TRBV6-3 and J usage is TRBJ2-3; no clear D. The CDR3 runs 14 residues. Germline V lookup: CDR1 MNHEY, CDR2 SVGEGT. Trimming cost V 4 bases and J 4 bases, with 12 bases left between them. The CDR3 bases are TGTGCCAGCAGTTGGAGAGGTAGTTCAGATACGCAGTATTTT. This gives the protein CASSWRGSSDTQYF.

This rearrangement joins TRBV2 to TRBJ2-3; TRBD2 matches 8 bases. This CDR3 contains 13 residues. Germline V lookup: CDR1 SNHLY, CDR2 FYNNEI. V was clipped by 9 bases and J by 6 bases; unmatched bases: 8. The CDR3 spells CARTLSGVDTQYF. The CDR3 nucleotides read TGTGCCAGAACTCTTAGCGGGGTTGATACGCAGTATTTT.

The chain is built from TRBV10-3 and TRBJ2-5; tentatively, D is TRBD1 (5 bases). CDR1 and CDR2 from the germline V gene are ENHRY and SYGVKD. Between the trimmed V and J ends, which lost 4 bases and 4 bases, there was a span of 10 bases. The CDR3 is 13 residues long. The CDR3: CAISGTTGETQYF. CDR3 in DNA: TGTGCCATCAGTGGGACCACAGGAGAGACCCAGTACTTC.

A few counts support this clonotype. The chain uses TRBV7-2 and TRBJ2-7, with D unclear. This CDR3 region has 14 residues. CDR1 and CDR2 from the germline V gene are SGHTA and FQGNSA. Deletions cut 1 base from V and 0 bases from J, with 7 bases between. CDR3 residues: CASSLVTGSYEQYF. The CDR3 DNA reads as TGTGCCAGCAGCTTAGTGACTGGCTCCTACGAGCAGTACTTC.

The chain is built from TRBV20-1 and TRBJ1-2; D is uncertain. CDR3 length: 12 amino acids. V lost 6 bases and J lost 1, with 9 bases in between. The V gene's germline CDR1 is DFQATT and CDR2 SNEGSKA (reference sequence). CDR3 protein: CSATGSNYGYTF. CDR3 nucleotides: TGCAGTGCAACCGGGAGTAACTATGGCTACACCTTC.

This clonotype was observed a handful of times. V usage is TRBV7-2 and J usage is TRBJ2-2, with 11 bases that match TRBD2. The CDR3 extends over 17 amino acids. The trim removed 5 bases at V and 0 bases at J, leaving 5 bases unmatched. Germline CDR1 SGHTA, CDR2 FQGNSA. The CDR3 DNA reads as TGTGCCAGCAGCCTAACTAGCGGGGGCGCGAACACCGGGGAGCTGTTTTTT. Protein sequence: CASSLTSGGANTGELFF.

The chain uses TRBV5-4 and TRBJ2-7, with 9 bases lining up with TRBD1. After removal of 4 bases from V and 8 bases from J, the junction contained 10 bases not matched to a gene. From germline, CDR1 is SGHNT and CDR2 YYREEE (reference sequence). The CDR3 totals 14 residues. CDR3 in DNA: TGTGCCAGCAGCCCCTGGGACAGGGCTTCTCAGCAGTACTTC. This gives the protein CASSPWDRASQQYF.

The table lists this clonotype with many counts. The J gene is TRBJ2-1, the V gene TRBV5-1; no firm D call. The CDR3 loop spans 12 amino acids. V was clipped by 4 bases and J by 4 bases, with 6 bases between them. CDR1 is SGHRS and CDR2 is YFSETQ in the germline V gene. The CDR3 sequence is CASSLSYNEQFF. Written as DNA, the CDR3 is TGCGCCAGCAGCCTAAGTTACAATGAGCAGTTCTTC.

This clonotype was seen only a few times. This chain connects TRBV27 to TRBJ2-1, with 13 bases fitting TRBD2. V shed 4 bases, J shed 8 bases, and the junction held 5 bases outside the gene matches. The length of the CDR3 is 15 residues. Germline values: CDR1 MNHEY, CDR2 SMNVEV (reference sequence). CDR3 loop: CASSWGTSGVYEQFF. CDR3 sequence (DNA): TGTGCCAGCAGTTGGGGGACTAGCGGGGTTTATGAGCAGTTCTTC.

This clonotype was detected a few times. The V and J genes are TRBV10-1 and TRBJ2-1; D possibly corresponds to TRBD2 (6 bases). The CDR3 contains 14 residues. The germline V gene has CDR1 WNHNN and CDR2 SYGVQD (reference sequence). Deletions cut 3 bases from V and 3 bases from J, with 9 bases between. The CDR3 protein is CASSDGGGYNEQFF. DNA for the CDR3: TGCGCCAGCAGTGATGGGGGAGGCTACAATGAGCAGTTCTTC.

The V call is TRBV11-3, the J call TRBJ1-6; tentative D call: TRBD1 (5 bases). Deletions cut 1 base from V and 10 bases from J, with 8 bases between. CDR1 SGHNT and CDR2 YENEEA come from the germline V gene. This CDR3 contains 13 residues. The CDR3 region has the DNA TGTGCCAGCAGCTTAGGACAGAGATCACCCCTCCACTTT. It yields the protein CASSLGQRSPLHF.

This clonotype was counted ten times or more. The chain joins TRBV5-1 to TRBJ2-1, with D tentatively TRBD1 (5 bases). CDR1 SGHRS and CDR2 YFSETQ come from the germline V gene. The CDR3 covers 16 residues. Trimming removed 4 bases at V and 0 bases at J, with 14 bases between. The chain's CDR3 is CASSLWGASSYNEQFF. DNA for the CDR3: TGCGCCAGCAGCCTTTGGGGCGCAAGCTCCTACAATGAGCAGTTCTTC.

This clonotype came up many times. This chain uses TRBV6-6 with TRBJ2-2; D may be TRBD2 (6 bases). Trimming took 1 base from V and 7 from J, leaving 10 bases between them. The CDR3 sequence is 14 residues long. In germline, CDR1 is MNHNY, CDR2 SVGAGI (reference sequence). CDR3 in DNA: TGTGCCAGCAGTTACTACGGGGGAGGCGGGGAGCTGTTTTTT. It codes for CASSYYGGGGELFF.

This clonotype has a handful of counts. The genes are TRBV5-4 and TRBJ2-5; tentative D call: TRBD1 (6 bases). Between the trimmed V and J ends, which lost 3 bases and 4 bases, there was a span of 7 bases. Germline V lookup: CDR1 SGHNT, CDR2 YYREEE (reference sequence). The CDR3 totals 12 residues. The CDR3 protein is CASSYRVETQYF. As DNA, the CDR3 is TGTGCCAGCAGCTACAGGGTAGAGACCCAGTACTTC.

V gene TRBV24-1 combines with J gene TRBJ1-4; D possibly corresponds to TRBD1 (6 bases). Germline V gene data show CDR1 as KGHDR and CDR2 as SFDVKD. The CDR3 has 15 amino acids. The V gene lost 2 bases and the J gene lost 11 bases, with 17 bases spanning the gap. The CDR3 DNA is TGTGCCACCAGTGATTACTCCCGGGGGCCTCCGAAACTGTTTTTT. Protein: CATSDYSRGPPKLFF.

The rearrangement links TRBV28 to TRBJ2-1, with D possibly matching TRBD2 (6 bases). Germline CDR1 and CDR2: MDHEN and SYDVKM. Trimming stripped 2 bases from V and 12 bases from J, with 17 bases between. CDR3 length equals 14 residues. The CDR3 is CASSLESGAYVQFF. Here the CDR3 DNA reads TGTGCCAGCAGTTTAGAATCGGGAGCGTACGTGCAGTTCTTC. The variable domain in full, completed from reference TRBV28 and TRBJ2-1, reads DVKVTQSSRYLVKRTGEKVFLECVQDMDHENMFWYRQDPGLGLRLIYFSYDVKMKEKGDIPEGYSVSREKKERFSLILESASTNQTSMYLCASSLESGAYVQFFGPGTRLTVL.

This clonotype was detected only a few times. The rearrangement links TRBV3-1 to TRBJ2-2; D may be TRBD2 (5 bases). The germline gives CDR1 LGHDT, CDR2 YNNKEL (reference sequence). Deletions cut 2 bases from V and 5 bases from J, with 15 bases between. The CDR3 has 16 residues. The CDR3 DNA sequence: TGTGCCAGCAGCCAACTAACTAGAAAAAGGACCGGGGAGCTGTTTTTT. Its protein is CASSQLTRKRTGELFF.

This clonotype was found a few times. V gene TRBV20-1 combines with J gene TRBJ2-1; 9 bases align to TRBD2. The V gene's germline CDR1 is DFQATT and CDR2 SNEGSKA (reference sequence). The CDR3 spans 14 residues. J lost 4 bases, V lost 6 bases, and 7 bases had no gene match. The CDR3 region is CSARKRGVYNEQFF. CDR3 DNA sequence: TGCAGTGCCCGGAAGCGGGGGGTATACAATGAGCAGTTCTTC.

This clonotype was seen ten or more times. This chain uses TRBV28 with TRBJ2-5; D gene unclear. The CDR3 extends over 12 amino acids. Germline V CDR1 and CDR2: MDHEN, SYDVKM. Trimming cost V 2 bases and J 7 bases, with 8 bases left between them. The CDR3 reads CASSLTFGTQYF. The CDR3 DNA sequence: TGTGCCAGCAGTTTAACATTCGGGACCCAGTACTTC.

The chain employs TRBV6-6 and TRBJ1-2; the D is unclear. This CDR3 comprises 11 residues. Germline CDR1 reads MNHNY; CDR2 reads SVGAGI (reference sequence). V lost 3 bases and J lost 6, with 5 bases in between. CDR3 DNA sequence: TGTGCCAGCAGTTATAGCGATGGCTACACCTTC. Its translation is CASSYSDGYTF.

CDR3: CASSLLPQGDTEAFF. CDR3 bases: TGCGCCAGCAGCTTGTTGCCGCAGGGCGACACTGAAGCTTTCTTT. The chain uses TRBV5-1 and TRBJ1-1; D perhaps matches TRBD1 (5 bases). V was shortened by 1 base and J by 3 bases, with 13 bases between the two germline ends. This CDR3 region has 15 residues. Per germline, CDR1 SGHRS and CDR2 YFSETQ.

This clonotype appeared a few times. The chain has TRBV5-5 and TRBJ1-2; D may be TRBD1 (5 bases). The germline V gene has CDR1 SGHKS and CDR2 YYEKEE (reference sequence). V was cut by 3 bases and J by 3 bases, with 9 bases left in between. This CDR3 contains 13 residues. The CDR3 spells CASSWQGDYGYTF. The CDR3 bases are TGTGCCAGCAGCTGGCAGGGAGACTATGGCTACACCTTC.

The CDR3 loop is CASSLASTNPYEQYF. As DNA, the CDR3 is TGCGCCAGCAGCTTGGCCTCTACAAACCCCTACGAGCAGTACTTC. The chain is built from TRBV5-1 and TRBJ2-7; D is uncertain. Per the germline V gene, CDR1 is SGHRS and CDR2 is YFSETQ. This CDR3 comprises 15 residues. Trimming cost V 0 bases and J 2 bases, with 12 bases left between them.

In its sample, this clonotype was seen a few times. The chain has TRBV28 and TRBJ2-5; D might be TRBD2 (5 bases). Germline CDR1 is MDHEN and CDR2 is SYDVKM. The CDR3 runs to 12 residues. Trimming shortened V by 3 bases and J by 5 bases, and 7 bases separated the two germline ends. The CDR3 loop is CASSFRGETQYF. CDR3 bases: TGTGCCAGCAGTTTTCGAGGGGAGACCCAGTACTTC.

The chain combines TRBV5-1 with TRBJ1-1; D not resolved. CDR1 SGHRS and CDR2 YFSETQ come from the germline V gene. The V end lost 0 bases, the J end lost 0 bases, and 9 bases lay between the germline ends. The CDR3 is 15 amino acids. CDR3 sequence: CASSLGHSMNTEAFF. For the CDR3, the DNA is TGCGCCAGCAGCTTGGGACACTCCATGAACACTGAAGCTTTCTTT.

The chain recombines TRBV5-1 with TRBJ1-4; no firm D call. The CDR3 is made up of 15 amino acids. CDR1 is SGHRS and CDR2 is YFSETQ in the germline V gene. V was pared by 0 bases and J by 5 bases, with 11 bases between. CDR3 sequence (DNA): TGCGCCAGCAGCTTGGCCCGGGAGGGAAATGAAAAACTGTTTTTT. It is translated as CASSLAREGNEKLFF.